The text below deals with one T cell receptor beta chain. Germline loops: CDR1 LNHDA, CDR2 SQIVND (reference sequence). V dropped 6 bases and J dropped 8; count of bases not matched to a gene: 13. There are 15 residues in the CDR3. Using immunoSEQ multiplex PCR, the repertoire was profiled, and TCRdb retains in-frame clones only, with some absent. The table has under 85,000 clones, 75% to 95% seen once. This sample stems from a study of T cell changes during pregnancy in multiple sclerosis. The chain links TRBV19 to TRBJ2-1, with 7 bases lining up with TRBD2. Material: CD4+ T cells from peripheral blood mononuclear cells, obtained in the second trimester of pregnancy. The receptor comes from a female donor with multiple sclerosis, enrolled in a pregnancy study. This chain's CDR3 is CASRGQREFSYEQFF. In DNA form, the CDR3 reads TGTGCCAGTAGAGGCCAGCGGGAATTTTCGTATGAGCAGTTCTTC.